This T cell receptor beta chain was sequenced during a study of T cell responses to AZD1222 COVID-19 vaccine. Unmatched junction bases numbered 7, after V lost 2 bases and J lost 6 bases. CDR3 length: 14 residues. The germline CDR1 and CDR2 sequences are LGHDT and YNNKEL (reference sequence). Study conclusions and caveats: White British people made up most donors, females outnumbered males, and clonal diversity was possibly underestimated.

Of note for this clone: The antigen remains unidentified.

Repertoires were generated with immunoSEQ multiplex PCR, while TCRdb's copy carries only in-frame clones and drops some. The table lists 100,000 or so clones, about 90% of them singletons. The chain links TRBV3-1 (or the pseudogene TRBV3-2) to TRBJ2-7; the match to TRBD1 covers 7 bases. The material was peripheral blood, obtained on day 0 of AZD1222 vaccination. The sequence derives from an adult in good health. The CDR3 here is CASSQLYRGSEQYF. The CDR3 DNA follows: TGTGCCAGCAGCCAATTATACAGGGGCTCCGAGCAGTACTTC.